Sequencing of this TCR beta chain was carried out in a study of blood T cells in healthy people across ages. It was with a sample-barcoded 5' primer and a J-beta primer mix that a second PCR of roughly 7 to 12 cycles was run. TCRdb used MiXCR to reprocess the 5' RACE reads, holding one entry per CDR3 protein. The sample has 1.5 million to 2 million distinct CDR3 sequences; around 50% are singletons. Trimming cost V 8 bases and J 0 bases, with 10 bases left between them. The CDR3 is 13 amino acids. Germline loops: CDR1 ENHRY, CDR2 SYGVKD. This clonotype was seen only a few times. The J gene is TRBJ1-1, the V gene TRBV10-3; D not resolved. The TCR originated in a woman between 40 and 50 years old in good health. The sample consisted of blood. CDR3 bases: TGTGCCATCGGTAGGAATTTGAACACTGAAGCTTTCTTT. Translating gives CAIGRNLNTEAFF.